This entry is about one T cell receptor beta chain. Antigen unknown. The sample originates from a study of OX40 agonist ivuxolimab in advanced cancers. Looking at the study overall: The diagnoses of dose-escalation patients were hepatocellular carcinoma, melanoma, renal cell or head and neck cancer. Antecedent anti-PD-1, anti-PD-L1 or anti-CTLA-4 therapy was permissible, with under 50% having received some. Participants averaged 60 years of age (range about 23 to 90) and were roughly 80% male. Study-wide findings and caveats: Dose levels from 0.1 to 3.0 mg/kg saw CD4+ and CD8+ blood T cells expand clonally by week 6.

Deletions cut 7 bases from V and 0 bases from J, with 15 bases between. Germline-derived CDR1 and CDR2 are SGHVS and FQNEAQ. The CDR3 is 16 residues long. Data came from immunoSEQ multiplex PCR; TCRdb stores just in-frame clones and leaves some out. The sample records 75,000 to 95,000 clones, about 91% being singletons. This TCR derives from an adult with an advanced solid tumor such as melanoma, head and neck, liver or kidney cancer. Here the sequenced sample was CD4+ or CD8+ T cells sorted from blood, taken in a trial of the OX40 agonist ivuxolimab. The V call is TRBV7-8, the J call TRBJ1-4; D not resolved. The CDR3 spells CASNLGSPATNEKLFF. The CDR3 nucleotides are TGTGCCAGCAACCTCGGGAGCCCGGCAACTAATGAAAAACTGTTTTTT.